Below, 9 T cell receptor beta chains from the same sample are listed, as sequenced in a study of Ad26.COV2.S vaccination and SARS-CoV-2 variants (dated by TCRdb to the early 2020s). Library preparation was by the immunoSEQ multiplex PCR assay. The clones in this table, taken by TCRdb from immuneACCESS, are in-frame only. Not every clone is retained; where verified, under half of the shortfall comes from an unresolved V gene, and the cause of the rest is unknown. This sample gives more than 400,000 clones in total; about 92% of them show up just once. The ten top clones hold about 1.7% of the sample. Read against the paper, the sample's treatment or condition label means: 15 to 20 received Ad26.COV2.S at low or high dose, single or two shots; several received placebo; per-sample allocation not given. Repertoires of vaccine and placebo recipients were sequenced from samples collected on day 63 after the first injection.

Sequenced here: peripheral blood, sampled in a trial of Ad26.COV2.S vaccine versus placebo. The receptor source for this set is a person aged 18 to 59 who received the Ad26.COV2.S COVID-19 vaccine or a placebo.

The chain is built from TRBV7-2 and TRBJ1-6; a weak D match, TRBD1 (5 bases). The CDR3 has 17 residues. V was trimmed by 1 base and J by 0 bases, leaving 10 bases between them. Germline V gives CDR1 SGHTA, CDR2 FQGNSA. CDR3 in DNA: TGTGCCAGCAGCTTAGTAGGGGTGAGCTCCTATAATTCACCCCTCCACTTT. It specifies CASSLVGVSSYNSPLHF.

The chain links TRBV12-3 or TRBV12-4 to TRBJ2-1, with TRBD1 as a possible D gene (6 bases). The CDR3 is 12 amino acids. Trimming removed 8 bases from V and 9 bases from J, with 14 bases in between. The CDR3 bases are TGTGCCAGCGCACCCCGGACAGTTGAGCAGTTCTTC. It codes for CASAPRTVEQFF.

V gene TRBV6-5 combines with J gene TRBJ1-2; 7 nucleotides line up with TRBD1. J was trimmed by 4 bases and V by 6 bases; bases with no gene match: 11. CDR1 and CDR2 (germline): MNHEY, SVGAGI. CDR3 size: 15 residues. The CDR3 here is CASSRQGYQGYGYTF. In DNA form, the CDR3 reads TGTGCCAGCAGCCGACAGGGCTATCAGGGCTATGGCTACACCTTC.

The chain carries TRBV25-1 and TRBJ1-1; D gene ambiguous. Germline V gene data show CDR1 as MGHDK and CDR2 as SYGVNS. V dropped 7 bases and J dropped 1 base, with 4 bases sitting between them. The CDR3 has 11 amino acids. Here the CDR3 DNA reads TGTGCCAGCACCGGGAACACTGAAGCTTTCTTT. This translates into CASTGNTEAFF. Filled out from reference TRBV25-1 and TRBJ1-1, the complete variable domain reads EADIYQTPRYLVIGTGKKITLECSQTMGHDKMYWYQQDPGMELHLIHYSYGVNSTEKGDLSSESTVSRIRTEHFPLTLESARPSHTSQYLCASTGNTEAFFGQGTRLTVV.

This chain connects TRBV19 to TRBJ1-2; D may be TRBD1 (6 bases). V was cut by 5 bases and J by 3 bases, with 13 bases left in between. The CDR3 length is 14 residues. Germline CDR1 LNHDA, CDR2 SQIVND (reference sequence). The CDR3 spells CASSPTTGDYGYTF. CDR3 nucleotides: TGTGCCAGTAGTCCCACGACAGGAGACTATGGCTACACCTTC.

This rearrangement joins TRBV29-1 to TRBJ1-3; D is ambiguous. The CDR3 length is 11 residues. Trimming pared 7 bases from V and 1 base from J, leaving 5 bases between. Germline CDR1 and CDR2: SQVTM and ANQGSEA. In nucleotides, the CDR3 is TGCAGCGCTGAGTCTGGAAACACCATATATTTT. Its protein is CSAESGNTIYF.

The chain joins TRBV28 to TRBJ1-5; 8 bases map to TRBD1. This CDR3 contains 14 residues. Germline V gene data show CDR1 as MDHEN and CDR2 as SYDVKM. V lost 6 bases, J lost 5 bases, and 6 bases stayed unmatched. The CDR3, as DNA: TGTGCCAGCAGGGGCACAGGGGGGGATCAGCCCCAGCATTTT. Amino acids: CASRGTGGDQPQHF.

This chain uses TRBV28 with TRBJ2-1; 8 nucleotides align to TRBD2. The length of the CDR3 is 16 residues. The V segment lost 6 bases and the J segment 5 bases; nucleotides outside the gene matches: 12. Germline lookup yields CDR1 MDHEN and CDR2 SYDVKM. The CDR3 spells CASRETAGGPHNEQFF. The CDR3 DNA reads TGTGCCAGCAGGGAAACTGCGGGGGGCCCTCACAATGAGCAGTTCTTC.

The chain carries TRBV5-4 and TRBJ1-5; D remains unclear. CDR3 length: 15 amino acids. Between the trimmed V and J ends, which lost 0 bases and 6 bases, there was a span of 13 bases. Germline V gene data show CDR1 as SGHNT and CDR2 as YYREEE (reference sequence). In DNA form, the CDR3 reads TGTGCCAGCAGCTTGGATGGACGGGTAGGTCAGCCCCAGCATTTT. Translation gives CASSLDGRVGQPQHF.